This paragraph covers one T cell receptor beta chain sequence. The junction shows a germline mismatch at one end, possibly a read error. Germline V lookup: CDR1 SSHAT, CDR2 FNYEAQ (reference sequence). The CDR3 loop spans 15 amino acids. This entry is derived from a study of long-term antiretroviral therapy in people with HIV. The libraries were made with immunoSEQ v3.0 at survey level. Measured with immunoSEQ multiplex PCR; TCRdb has only the in-frame clones, and not every one. Here the sample spans 15,000 to 20,000 clones, approximately 95% being singletons. The sample consisted of unsorted PBMCs, taken approximately 11 years after starting antiretroviral therapy. The clonotype originates from a man aged 25 to 40 with HIV. V and J are TRBV7-7 and TRBJ2-2, with TRBD1 matching over 10 bases. The CDR3 coding sequence is TGTGCTAGCAGCGTCGGACAGGGGGTGCCCGGGGAGCTGTTTTTT. It is translated as CASSVGQGVPGELFF.